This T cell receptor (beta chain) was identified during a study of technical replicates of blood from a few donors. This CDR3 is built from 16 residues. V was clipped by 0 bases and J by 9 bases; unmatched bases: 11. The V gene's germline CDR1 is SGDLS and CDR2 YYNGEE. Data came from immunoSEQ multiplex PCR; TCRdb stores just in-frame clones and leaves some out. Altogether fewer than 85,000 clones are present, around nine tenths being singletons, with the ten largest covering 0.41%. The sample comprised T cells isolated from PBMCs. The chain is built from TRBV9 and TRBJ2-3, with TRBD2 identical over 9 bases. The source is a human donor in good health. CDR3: CASSVVNPAGGGTQYF. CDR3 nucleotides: TGTGCCAGCAGCGTAGTGAATCCAGCGGGAGGTGGGACGCAGTATTTT.